This T cell receptor beta chain was recorded in a study of T cell repertoires and leukemia-associated antigens. Findings and caveats of the study: Whether expanded clones are antigen-specific and functional remains untested. No significant group difference appeared in Vbeta, Jbeta or VDJ counts.

The CD3+ T cells first had an overnight rest without serum. There are 16 residues in the CDR3. Germline values: CDR1 SGHTA, CDR2 FQGNSA. V was pared by 2 bases and J by 6 bases, with 9 bases of the junction left unmatched. TCRdb recomputed calls from the 5' RACE reads with MiXCR, one row per CDR3 protein. The data show 11,000 or so distinct CDR3 sequences, approximately 39% seen once. In regard to this clonotype: The antigen is not known.

Sequences were obtained from CD3+ T cells sorted from blood and cultured. The V gene is TRBV7-2, the J gene TRBJ2-7; 11 nucleotides align to TRBD2. The clonotype originates from a female donor in good health. The CDR3 coding sequence is TGTGCCAGCAGCTTAATTCCTAGCGGGAGGTTCCTCGAGCAGTACTTC. Amino acids: CASSLIPSGRFLEQYF.